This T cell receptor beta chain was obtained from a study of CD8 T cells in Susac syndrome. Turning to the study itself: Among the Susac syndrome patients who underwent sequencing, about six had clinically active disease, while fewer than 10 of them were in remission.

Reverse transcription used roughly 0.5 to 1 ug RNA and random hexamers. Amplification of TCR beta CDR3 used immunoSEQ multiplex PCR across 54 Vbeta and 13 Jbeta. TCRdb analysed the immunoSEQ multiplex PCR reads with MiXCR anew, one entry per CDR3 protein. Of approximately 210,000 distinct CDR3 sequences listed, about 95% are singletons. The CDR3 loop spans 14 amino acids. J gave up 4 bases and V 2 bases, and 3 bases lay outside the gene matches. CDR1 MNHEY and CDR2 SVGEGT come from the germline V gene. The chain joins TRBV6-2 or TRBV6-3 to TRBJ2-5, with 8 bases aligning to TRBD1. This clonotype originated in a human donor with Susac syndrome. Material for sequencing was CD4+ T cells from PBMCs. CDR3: CASSYRTGRETQYF. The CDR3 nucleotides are TGTGCCAGCAGTTACCGGACAGGGAGAGAGACCCAGTACTTC.